The 26 T cell receptor beta chains below come from one sample, sequenced in a study of blood T cell repertoires in COVID-19. Using immunoSEQ multiplex PCR, the repertoire was profiled, and TCRdb retains in-frame clones only, with some absent. The top ten clones hold approximately 6.2% of a sample with 350,000 to 400,000 clones, nearly 90% of them seen once. Sequences were obtained from peripheral blood. The receptors stem from a man between 18 and 29 years old with active or convalescent COVID-19.

The CDR3 sequence is CASSFFQGSEKLFF. Here the CDR3 DNA reads TGTGCCAGCAGCTTCTTCCAGGGTTCTGAAAAACTGTTTTTT. This chain connects TRBV7-2 to TRBJ1-4, with D possibly matching TRBD1 (5 bases). V was clipped by 3 bases and J by 7 bases, with 12 bases between them. This CDR3 region has 14 residues. CDR1 is SGHTA and CDR2 is FQGNSA in the germline V gene.

J is TRBJ2-3 and V is TRBV18; a possible D gene is TRBD2 (7 bases). V was cut by 6 bases and J by 5 bases, with 21 bases left in between. Germline CDR1 reads KGHSH; CDR2 reads LQKENI. The CDR3 is 16 amino acids. In DNA form, the CDR3 reads TGTGCCAGCTCTTGGAGGGGGGGCCAGAGAGAAGATACGCAGTATTTT. This codes for CASSWRGGQREDTQYF.

J is TRBJ1-2 and V is TRBV28; 8 bases are a match to TRBD1. CDR1 is MDHEN, CDR2 SYDVKM, per germline. Trimming cost V 6 bases and J 3 bases; bases outside gene matches: 6. The CDR3 is 14 residues long. CDR3 sequence reads: CASRSSGGDYGYTF. CDR3 nucleotide sequence: TGTGCCAGCAGGAGCTCAGGGGGCGACTATGGCTACACCTTC.

This clone appeared once. This chain links TRBV27 with TRBJ2-7; 9 nucleotides line up with TRBD1. Germline values: CDR1 MNHEY, CDR2 SMNVEV (reference sequence). V lost 3 bases to trimming and J lost 2 bases; unmatched junction nucleotides: 2. The CDR3 loop spans 14 amino acids. The CDR3 DNA reads TGTGCCAGCAGTTTCGGGACAGGGCCCTACGAGCAGTACTTC. Encoded protein: CASSFGTGPYEQYF.

The chain links TRBV6-5 to TRBJ1-3; D is perhaps TRBD1 (6 bases). The germline V and J ends were trimmed by 5 bases and 2 bases, with 13 bases remaining between them. The germline V gene has CDR1 MNHEY and CDR2 SVGAGI. This CDR3 is 15 amino acids long. Here the CDR3 DNA reads TGTGCCAGCAGTCTACACAAGGGGGCTGGAAACACCATATATTTT. It yields the protein CASSLHKGAGNTIYF.

The rearrangement links TRBV3-1 (or the pseudogene TRBV3-2) to TRBJ1-1; D unresolved. The germline CDR1 and CDR2 sequences are LGHDT and YNNKEL (reference sequence). The germline V and J ends were trimmed by 3 bases and 1 base, with 3 bases remaining between them. This CDR3 contains 12 residues. Here the CDR3 reads CASSHWNTEAFF. In DNA form, the CDR3 reads TGTGCCAGCAGCCACTGGAACACTGAAGCTTTCTTT.

J is TRBJ2-3 and V is TRBV19, with 7 bases lining up with TRBD1. CDR1 is LNHDA and CDR2 is SQIVND in the germline V gene (reference sequence). This CDR3 region has 15 residues. V dropped 5 bases and J dropped 1; count of bases not matched to a gene: 6. This chain's CDR3 is CASSPQGVGTDTQYF. CDR3 DNA: TGTGCCAGTAGTCCCCAGGGGGTAGGCACAGATACGCAGTATTTT.

The chain couples TRBV20-1 to TRBJ1-1; D call uncertain. The CDR3 contains 10 residues. The germline CDR1 and CDR2 sequences are DFQATT and SNEGSKA (reference sequence). CDR3 nucleotides: TGCAGCCGTAGCAGTAATGAAGCTTTCTTT. It yields the protein CSRSSNEAFF.

This clone was picked up one time. The chain has TRBV19 and TRBJ2-2; 10 bases match TRBD2. The CDR3 length is 16 residues. In germline, CDR1 is LNHDA, CDR2 SQIVND (reference sequence). J lost 5 bases, V lost 7 bases, and 10 bases had no gene match. The CDR3 sequence: CASIRAGGLLTGELFF. In DNA, the CDR3 is TGTGCCAGTATTCGAGCGGGAGGGCTTTTAACCGGGGAGCTGTTTTTT.

This chain connects TRBV2 to TRBJ1-2; maybe TRBD1 (5 bases). Germline V gene lookup returns CDR1 SNHLY and CDR2 FYNNEI. This CDR3 comprises 13 residues. With 7 bases removed from V and 4 bases from J, the gap between germline ends came to 13 bases. The CDR3 region is CASKTGDGYGYTF. CDR3 sequence (DNA): TGTGCCAGCAAAACGGGGGATGGCTATGGCTACACCTTC.

V and J are TRBV7-3 and TRBJ1-2, with TRBD1 matching 7 bases. V was clipped by 2 bases and J by 8 bases; unmatched bases: 5. This CDR3 region has 13 residues. Germline loops: CDR1 SGHTA, CDR2 FQGTGA. The CDR3 region is CASSLRRGQGYTF. The DNA of the CDR3 is TGTGCCAGCAGCTTACGGAGGGGACAGGGCTACACCTTC.

This clone was seen only once. The chain links TRBV19 to TRBJ1-1; TRBD1 might be the D (6 bases). CDR3 length: 12 residues. CDR1 is LNHDA, CDR2 SQIVND, per germline (reference sequence). With 5 bases removed from V and 8 bases from J, the gap between germline ends came to 12 bases. CDR3: CASSFSGTEAFF. CDR3 nucleotides: TGTGCCAGTAGTTTTTCCGGGACAGAAGCTTTCTTT.

J is TRBJ1-3 and V is TRBV7-2; D ambiguous. Germline V gene sequence: CDR1 SGHTA, CDR2 FQGNSA. V was trimmed by 5 bases and J by 0 bases, leaving 17 bases between them. The CDR3 loop spans 17 amino acids. CDR3 bases: TGTGCCAGCAGCACAACGAGAACAGTTTACTCTGGAAACACCATATATTTT. Its protein product is CASSTTRTVYSGNTIYF.

The genes are TRBV27 and TRBJ2-7, with TRBD2 matching over 14 bases. With V trimmed by 5 bases and J by 4 bases, 4 bases remained unmatched. CDR1 and CDR2 from the germline V gene are MNHEY and SMNVEV (reference sequence). This CDR3 is 15 amino acids long. In nucleotides, the CDR3 is TGTGCCAGCAGTCCGAGGACTAGCGGGAGGTACGAGCAGTACTTC. This translates into CASSPRTSGRYEQYF.

The chain has TRBV5-4 and TRBJ2-7; D unclear. There are 13 residues in the CDR3. Trimming took off 6 bases at V and 2 bases at J, with 12 bases between the two ends. In germline, CDR1 is SGHNT, CDR2 YYREEE (reference sequence). The CDR3 bases are TGTGCCAGCAAGGCGGCGACTGCCTACGAGCAGTACTTC. It translates to CASKAATAYEQYF. Variable domain in full (rest from reference TRBV5-4 and TRBJ2-7): ETGVTQSPTHLIKTRGQQVTLRCSSQSGHNTVSWYQQALGQGPQFIFQYYREEENGRGNFPPRFSGLQFPNYSSELNVNALELDDSALYLCASKAATAYEQYFGPGTRLTVT.

The chain links TRBV6-5 to TRBJ2-2, with D maybe TRBD2 (5 bases). Trimming removed 0 bases from V and 2 bases from J, with 10 bases in between. The CDR3 totals 16 residues. CDR1 and CDR2 (germline): MNHEY, SVGAGI. This CDR3 is CASSYSETTNTGELFF. In DNA, the CDR3 is TGTGCCAGCAGTTACTCGGAGACTACCAACACCGGGGAGCTGTTTTTT.

This clone is a singleton in its sample. The chain links TRBV30 to TRBJ1-5; D gene unclear. Germline V gene lookup returns CDR1 GTSNPN and CDR2 SVGIG (reference sequence). The length of the CDR3 is 11 residues. V was pared by 2 bases and J by 15 bases, with 14 bases between. This CDR3 reads CAWSFAGHWHF. DNA of the CDR3: TGTGCCTGGAGTTTCGCAGGTCATTGGCATTTT.

The CDR3 loop is CSVEDQDRVGDEQYF. The CDR3 nucleotides read TGCAGCGTTGAAGATCAGGACAGGGTCGGTGACGAGCAGTACTTC. This chain joins TRBV29-1 and TRBJ2-7, with 8 bases aligning to TRBD1. Germline-derived CDR1 and CDR2 are SQVTM and ANQGSEA. This CDR3 comprises 15 residues. After removal of 0 bases from V and 5 bases from J, the junction contained 9 bases not matched to a gene.

The J gene is TRBJ1-3, the V gene TRBV6-5; perhaps TRBD1 as D (5 bases). From germline, CDR1 is MNHEY and CDR2 SVGAGI. V dropped 5 bases and J dropped 0 bases, with 11 bases sitting between them. This CDR3 contains 15 residues. The CDR3 DNA is TGTGCCAGCAGTAAGGGGAGGGACTCTGGAAACACCATATATTTT. Protein sequence: CASSKGRDSGNTIYF.

The CDR3 DNA reads as TGTGCCAGCAGCCGTAGCGGGACCACAGATACGCAGTATTTT. It translates to CASSRSGTTDTQYF. The V and J genes are TRBV3-1 (or the pseudogene TRBV3-2) and TRBJ2-3; 8 bases are shared with TRBD2. This CDR3 is 14 amino acids long. With 4 bases clipped from V and 2 bases from J, the junction kept 2 bases outside the gene matches. The germline V gene encodes CDR1 LGHDT and CDR2 YNNKEL (reference sequence).

This chain connects TRBV24-1 to TRBJ2-1; the D gene is possibly TRBD1 (5 bases). The germline CDR1 and CDR2 sequences are KGHDR and SFDVKD. Between the trimmed V and J ends, which lost 5 bases and 10 bases, there was a span of 20 bases. This CDR3 comprises 15 residues. This chain's CDR3 is CATSASFTLGPEQFF. The CDR3 coding sequence is TGTGCCACCAGTGCCTCTTTCACTCTGGGGCCGGAGCAGTTCTTC.

The chain couples TRBV28 to TRBJ1-2; possibly TRBD1 for D (5 bases). Germline values: CDR1 MDHEN, CDR2 SYDVKM. Deletions cut 8 bases from V and 6 bases from J, with 19 bases between. The CDR3 contains 14 residues. The CDR3 loop reads CASAWGRATNGYTF. The CDR3 DNA reads as TGTGCCAGCGCCTGGGGCAGGGCAACGAATGGCTACACCTTC.

The chain links TRBV3-1 (or the pseudogene TRBV3-2) to TRBJ1-5; D is perhaps TRBD1 (6 bases). The CDR3 is 12 amino acids. Germline V gene data show CDR1 as LGHDT and CDR2 as YNNKEL (reference sequence). The V end was cut by 10 bases, the J end by 6 bases, with 13 bases between. The CDR3 here is CAIHREGQPQHF. The CDR3, as DNA: TGTGCCATCCACAGGGAGGGTCAGCCCCAGCATTTT.

CDR3 sequence (DNA): TGTGCCAGCAGTTCCCCGACAGGGGGTAGCTACGAGCAGTACTTC. Translating gives CASSSPTGGSYEQYF. The chain uses TRBV27 and TRBJ2-7; 9 nucleotides agree with TRBD1. V lost 4 bases and J lost 3; bases outside the gene matches: 7. Germline values: CDR1 MNHEY, CDR2 SMNVEV (reference sequence). This CDR3 is 15 amino acids long.

The sample holds a few counts of this clone. This rearrangement joins TRBV4-1 to TRBJ1-2; D is unresolved. From germline, CDR1 is MGHRA and CDR2 YSYEKL. This CDR3 has 14 residues. V was trimmed by 3 bases and J by 1 base, leaving 9 bases between them. The CDR3 sequence is CASSHLARNYGYTF. CDR3 DNA: TGCGCCAGCAGCCACCTAGCCCGTAACTATGGCTACACCTTC.

There are many counts of this clone. Other DNA sequences in this sample translate to the same CDR3. The chain combines TRBV11-3 with TRBJ2-1; weak D call: TRBD1 (5 bases). The CDR3 extends over 16 amino acids. Trimming removed 1 base from V and 0 bases from J, with 10 bases in between. Germline V gene data show CDR1 as SGHNT and CDR2 as YENEEA. The CDR3 sequence: CASSLAGPSSYNEQFF. For the CDR3, the DNA is TGTGCCAGCAGCTTAGCAGGGCCGAGCTCCTACAATGAGCAGTTCTTC.